This TCR beta chain emerged from a study of T-cell reconstitution after alpha-beta-depleted transplantation in children. This clonotype came up a few times. Its antigen is not known. Germline V gene sequence: CDR1 DFQATT, CDR2 SNEGSKA (reference sequence). The CDR3 is 15 residues long. With V trimmed by 5 bases and J by 3 bases, 8 bases remained unmatched. Whole-study findings and limits: Approximately two months post-transplant, alpha-beta T cells reportedly originated from several hundred expanded graft clones. Counts and diversity of T cells one year after transplant came mostly from newly produced T cells.

Unique molecular identifiers were used to barcode this TCRbeta library. Each CDR3 protein gets one entry after TCRdb re-called the PCR reads with MiXCR. The sample gives some 840,000 distinct CDR3 sequences, roughly 15% of which show up once; roughly 5% is in the top ten. The sample was PBMCs, mostly from graft donor cells, taken 360 days after TCRalphabeta/CD19-depleted stem cell transplant. This receptor was taken from a male patient aged 10-17 years who had a stem cell transplant for acute lymphoblastic leukemia, so the T cells may come from the graft donor. The V gene is TRBV20-1, the J gene TRBJ2-2, with 8 bases matching TRBD2. The CDR3 sequence is CSAAQGLADTGELFF. CDR3 coding DNA: TGCAGTGCTGCCCAAGGACTAGCTGACACCGGGGAGCTGTTTTTT.